Listed below are T cell receptor beta chains from one sample, sequenced in a study of early stage breast cancer tumors. Assay used: immunoSEQ multiplex PCR; TCRdb lists only in-frame clones, some missing. This sample has tens of thousands of clones, with over 80% found just once. Sequencing used blood. Every receptor here comes from a person aged 70 to 80 with breast cancer. The CDR3 runs from the conserved cysteine through the conserved F or W. The D gene is left open where the match is weak. Only part of the rows carry a size: once, few, many, or a class if the clone is expanded.

D	V	J	size	DNA	CDR3
NA	TRBV5-4	TRBJ1-5	NA	TGTGCCAGCAGCGCGGGGGGAGGCTACAATCAGCCCCAGCATTTT	CASSAGGGYNQPQHF
NA	TRBV11-2	TRBJ1-4	medium-sized	TGTGCCAGCAGCCTAGGCGGCGGAATCACTAATGAAAAACTGTTTTTT	CASSLGGGITNEKLFF
TRBD1	TRBV9	TRBJ1-3	NA	TGTGCCAGCAGCGTAGCCCCGACAGGGACGGGAAACACCATATATTTT	CASSVAPTGTGNTIYF
NA	TRBV30	TRBJ1-4	NA	TGTGCCTCGCTTTCCCGCGAGACTAATGAAAAACTGTTTTTT	CASLSRETNEKLFF
NA	TRBV7-2	TRBJ2-7	NA	TGTGCCAGCAGCTTAGGTCTGACAGCCTCCTACGAGCAGTACTTC	CASSLGLTASYEQYF
TRBD1	TRBV19	TRBJ1-6	NA	TGTGCCAGTAGTTTAAGACAGGGGGCCGTGATCGGTGCTAATTCACCCCTCCACTTT	CASSLRQGAVIGANSPLHF
TRBD2	TRBV18	TRBJ2-7	once	TGTGCCAGCTCATCCCTGCAATCACCGGGACTAGCGGGAAACGAGCAGTACTTC	CASSSLQSPGLAGNEQYF
TRBD1	TRBV7-9	TRBJ1-2	NA	TGTGCCAGCAGCCTTGACAGGGGGAATGGCTACACCTTC	CASSLDRGNGYTF
TRBD1	TRBV4-3	TRBJ1-2	NA	TGCGCCAGCAGCCAACGACAGGGGGCGGAATATGGCTACACCTTC	CASSQRQGAEYGYTF
TRBD1	TRBV28	TRBJ2-6	NA	TGTGCCAGCAGGACGACAGGGGGCCTGGTCCCTGGGGCCAACGTCCTGACTTTC	CASRTTGGLVPGANVLTF
TRBD1	TRBV5-1	TRBJ2-7	NA	TGCGCCAGCAGCTTAGGGGGACAGGGGACCTACGAGCAGTACTTC	CASSLGGQGTYEQYF
TRBD1	TRBV7-9	TRBJ1-1	NA	TGTGCCAGCAGCTTACAGGGGGATCACACTGAAGCTTTCTTT	CASSLQGDHTEAFF
TRBD2	TRBV30	TRBJ2-5	NA	TGTGCCTGGAGCCGGCCGGGGGGTCCCAGGAACCAAGAGACCCAGTACTTC	CAWSRPGGPRNQETQYF
TRBD2	TRBV5-1	TRBJ2-3	NA	TGCGCCAGCAGCGGGGGACTAGCGGGGGGAGAATCCACAGATACGCAGTATTTT	CASSGGLAGGESTDTQYF
NA	TRBV19	TRBJ2-7	NA	TGTGCCAGTAGTATACGGCGGGGAGACTCCTACGAGCAGTACTTC	CASSIRRGDSYEQYF
TRBD1	TRBV7-9	TRBJ1-1	once	TGTGCCAGCAGCTTCGAAACAGGGGCCGCTTTCTTT	CASSFETGAAFF
NA	TRBV4-2	TRBJ1-4	NA	TGTGCCAGCAGCCTTGGGGGGTCAACTCAGGCAACTAATGAAAAACTGTTTTTT	CASSLGGSTQATNEKLFF
TRBD1	TRBV2	TRBJ1-1	NA	TGTGCCAGCAGTGAGGTGGCAGGGGGGACTGAAGCTTTCTTT	CASSEVAGGTEAFF
NA	TRBV2	TRBJ1-2	NA	TGTGCCAGCAGTGAAGGAGGGATTGGAGGCTACACCTTC	CASSEGGIGGYTF
NA	TRBV10-2	TRBJ2-7	NA	TGCGCCAGCAGTGAGAGGGGTTCGGTGTCCTACGAGCAGTACTTC	CASSERGSVSYEQYF